This T cell receptor beta chain appears in the sequencing data of a study of blood T cell repertoires in COVID-19. Overall study context: Donors in the United States, Italy and Spain gave samples during acute or convalescent COVID-19. PBMCs, B-cell-depleted T cells, or T cells were the source of the cDNA or gDNA that made up the material.

Trimming took 3 bases from V and 7 from J; bases not matched to a gene: 5. Germline-derived CDR1 and CDR2 are SEHNR and FQNEAQ (reference sequence). The CDR3 consists of 14 residues. In the original analysis: Quantification of nucleated cells was approximated via reference gene primer amplification. Clones were read by immunoSEQ multiplex PCR, and TCRdb kept only the in-frame ones, dropping some. Clone size and the V and J calls come from that table; the DNA yielded D and trimming. The sample lists about 180,000 clones, roughly nine tenths occurring once. This clone showed up just a few times. Sequenced input: peripheral blood. The clonotype comes from a man between 18 and 29 years old who had recovered from COVID-19. This sequence joins TRBV7-9 and TRBJ2-4; the match to TRBD1 covers 8 bases. CDR3 nucleotides: TGTGCCAGCAGCTTTGTGGACAGGGCGAACATTCAGTACTTC. Its protein is CASSFVDRANIQYF.